These 32 T cell receptor beta chains originate from one sample sequenced in a study of brain T cells in children with intractable seizures. Time point defined: blood from clinic visit 5 months post-surgery; TSC patient then seizure free. Sequencing was performed with immunoSEQ multiplex PCR; in TCRdb, only in-frame clones are kept and a portion is missing. Found here are 300,000 to 400,000 clones, 93% of them singletons; the top ten hold roughly 5.8%. The sample in question was peripheral blood, obtained about 5 months after surgery. These receptors were obtained from a boy younger than two with tuberous sclerosis and intractable seizures.

As for this clone: This same CDR3 is encoded by further DNA sequences in the sample. The rearrangement links TRBV6-5 to TRBJ1-6, with D unresolved. CDR1 is MNHEY, CDR2 SVGAGI, per germline. This CDR3 spans 13 amino acids. With 0 bases removed from V and 10 bases from J, the gap between germline ends came to 7 bases. The CDR3 region has the DNA TGTGCCAGCAGTTACTCTTCGGGGTCACCCCTCCACTTT. It is translated as CASSYSSGSPLHF.

The chain joins TRBV11-2 to TRBJ1-2, with 9 bases lining up with TRBD1. The trim removed 3 bases at V and 6 bases at J, leaving 5 bases unmatched. CDR1 and CDR2 (germline): SGHAT, FQNNGV. CDR3 length: 14 residues. CDR3 in DNA: TGTGCCAGCAGCTTTTTGACAGGGGGTGATGGCTACACCTTC. It encodes CASSFLTGGDGYTF.

This chain uses TRBV19 with TRBJ2-1; perhaps TRBD2 as D (5 bases). V was shortened by 6 bases and J by 8 bases, with 17 bases between the two germline ends. The CDR3 totals 14 residues. Per germline, CDR1 LNHDA and CDR2 SQIVND (reference sequence). CDR3 protein: CASSVSEGWDEQFF. The CDR3 coding sequence is TGTGCCAGTAGCGTATCTGAGGGTTGGGATGAGCAGTTCTTC.

This rearrangement joins TRBV7-9 to TRBJ2-7; the match to TRBD2 covers 8 bases. J was trimmed by 5 bases and V by 3 bases; bases with no gene match: 3. The CDR3 has 13 residues. The germline V gene has CDR1 SEHNR and CDR2 FQNEAQ (reference sequence). The CDR3 protein is CASSFLAGNEQYF. CDR3 coding DNA: TGTGCCAGCAGCTTTTTAGCGGGAAACGAGCAGTACTTC.

The chain is built from TRBV19 and TRBJ1-1, with TRBD1 identical over 7 bases. CDR3 length equals 15 residues. Germline CDR1 and CDR2: LNHDA and SQIVND (reference sequence). V trimming: 4 bases; J trimming: 2 bases; junction bases outside the gene matches: 7. CDR3 region: CASSNPRQGNTEAFF. CDR3 sequence (DNA): TGTGCCAGTAGTAACCCTCGACAGGGCAACACTGAAGCTTTCTTT.

The sample holds a few counts of this clone. J is TRBJ1-6 and V is TRBV3-1 (or the pseudogene TRBV3-2); D uncertain. Trimming took off 3 bases at V and 8 bases at J, with 8 bases between the two ends. The germline CDR1 and CDR2 sequences are LGHDT and YNNKEL (reference sequence). This CDR3 has 13 residues. For the CDR3, the DNA is TGTGCCAGCAGCCAGTCCGCGGATTCACCCCTCCACTTT. Encoded protein: CASSQSADSPLHF.

V usage is TRBV5-1 and J usage is TRBJ1-2; 7 positions match TRBD1. CDR3 length: 13 amino acids. From germline, CDR1 is SGHRS and CDR2 YFSETQ. V lost 6 bases, J lost 7 bases, and 9 bases stayed unmatched. The CDR3 loop reads CASKSEGARGYTF. For the CDR3, the DNA is TGCGCCAGCAAGAGTGAGGGGGCGCGTGGCTACACCTTC.

This clone was detected only a few times. The chain joins TRBV6-5 to TRBJ1-6, with 8 bases that match TRBD1. Trimming removed 2 bases from V and 10 bases from J; junction bases left unmatched: 7. This CDR3 contains 15 residues. Germline CDR1 and CDR2: MNHEY and SVGAGI. The CDR3 region is CASSYAAGGGSPLHF. The CDR3 coding sequence is TGTGCCAGCAGTTACGCGGCAGGGGGCGGGTCACCCCTCCACTTT.

This sequence joins TRBV4-2 and TRBJ2-7; 8 bases align to TRBD2. Germline V gives CDR1 LGHNA, CDR2 YNFKEQ. CDR3 length: 15 residues. Germline trimming cut 3 bases from V and 4 bases from J; bases unmatched to any gene: 8. In DNA form, the CDR3 reads TGTGCCAGCAGCCAGAGCCAGCGGGGGTGGTACGAGCAGTACTTC. It translates to CASSQSQRGWYEQYF.

The rearrangement joins TRBV5-1 to TRBJ2-3; 8 bases are a match to TRBD2. The CDR3 extends over 15 amino acids. J was trimmed by 3 bases and V by 4 bases; bases with no gene match: 7. The germline V gene has CDR1 SGHRS and CDR2 YFSETQ. This chain's CDR3 is CASSATSANTDTQYF. CDR3 sequence (DNA): TGCGCCAGCAGCGCGACTAGCGCCAATACAGATACGCAGTATTTT.

The chain links TRBV27 to TRBJ1-2; D possibly corresponds to TRBD1 (6 bases). Trimming took 3 bases from V and 2 from J, leaving 19 bases between them. Per germline, CDR1 MNHEY and CDR2 SMNVEV (reference sequence). The CDR3 runs 17 residues. The CDR3 sequence is CASSLSGAGVWNYGYTF. The CDR3 nucleotides are TGTGCCAGCAGTTTGTCAGGGGCAGGGGTCTGGAACTATGGCTACACCTTC.

This clone appeared a single time. The chain joins TRBV19 to TRBJ1-3, with 7 bases aligning to TRBD1. Germline V CDR1 and CDR2: LNHDA, SQIVND (reference sequence). V lost 7 bases, J lost 0 bases, and 9 bases stayed unmatched. CDR3 length: 16 residues. The CDR3 DNA reads TGTGCCAGTACCAAACTGGACAGGCACTCTGGAAACACCATATATTTT. This encodes CASTKLDRHSGNTIYF.

The CDR3 region has the DNA TGTGCCTGGAGTGTATACGAGGACTACTACGAGCAGTACTTC. It encodes CAWSVYEDYYEQYF. The V gene is TRBV30, the J gene TRBJ2-7, with TRBD2 as a possible D gene (6 bases). Germline values: CDR1 GTSNPN, CDR2 SVGIG (reference sequence). This CDR3 spans 14 amino acids. V gave up 0 bases and J gave up 3 bases, with 12 bases separating them. Full variable domain (remainder filled in from reference TRBV30 and TRBJ2-7): SQTIHQWPATLVQPVGSPLSLECTVEGTSNPNLYWYRQAAGRGLQLLFYSVGIGQISSEVPQNLSASRPQDRQFILSSKKLLLSDSGFYLCAWSVYEDYYEQYFGPGTRLTVT.

The gene calls are TRBV9 and TRBJ2-3; D remains unclear. Looked up from germline, CDR1 is SGDLS and CDR2 is YYNGEE. Trimming stripped 0 bases from V and 2 bases from J, with 4 bases between. The CDR3 runs 13 residues. DNA for the CDR3: TGTGCCAGCAGCGTAGCCGCCACAGATACGCAGTATTTT. Translated: CASSVAATDTQYF. Full variable domain (rest looked up from reference TRBV9 and TRBJ2-3): DSGVTQTPKHLITATGQRVTLRCSPRSGDLSVYWYQQSLDQGLQFLIQYYNGEERAKGNILERFSAQQFPDLHSELNLSSLELGDSALYFCASSVAATDTQYFGPGTRLTVL.

J is TRBJ2-5 and V is TRBV10-3; a possible D gene is TRBD2 (5 bases). Trimming took 8 bases from V and 5 from J, leaving 15 bases between them. The CDR3 runs to 13 residues. Germline CDR1 is ENHRY and CDR2 is SYGVKD. The DNA for the CDR3 is TGTGCCATCGGAAGACTGAGGGTGGAGACCCAGTACTTC. This codes for CAIGRLRVETQYF.

The V gene is TRBV7-3, the J gene TRBJ2-3, with 12 bases lining up with TRBD2. The CDR3 has 14 residues. Germline V gene sequence: CDR1 SGHTA, CDR2 FQGTGA. J was trimmed by 14 bases and V by 4 bases; bases with no gene match: 10. CDR3 amino acids: CASSSLAGGPEAYF. The DNA for the CDR3 is TGTGCCAGCAGCTCACTAGCGGGAGGCCCCGAAGCGTATTTT.

The chain recombines TRBV2 with TRBJ1-4, with D perhaps TRBD1 (5 bases). Trimming took off 0 bases at V and 8 bases at J, with 19 bases between the two ends. Per germline, CDR1 SNHLY and CDR2 FYNNEI. There are 17 residues in the CDR3. The CDR3 spells CASSEATGTPREEKLFF. The CDR3 DNA reads TGTGCCAGCAGTGAAGCAACCGGGACCCCGAGAGAAGAAAAACTGTTTTTT.

This chain joins TRBV28 and TRBJ1-1; D is possibly TRBD1 (6 bases). V was shortened by 5 bases and J by 6 bases, with 19 bases between the two germline ends. The CDR3 covers 15 residues. The germline gives CDR1 MDHEN, CDR2 SYDVKM. The DNA for the CDR3 is TGTGCCAGCAGTCCACAGGGTTGGGGTTTTGCTGAAGCTTTCTTT. This gives the protein CASSPQGWGFAEAFF.

V gene TRBV9 combines with J gene TRBJ2-7; the D gene is possibly TRBD2 (6 bases). CDR3 size: 14 residues. CDR1 SGDLS and CDR2 YYNGEE come from the germline V gene. V lost 0 bases and J 4 bases, leaving 11 bases between the germline ends. The CDR3 DNA sequence: TGTGCCAGCAGCGTAGCTTGGGGAGGATACGAGCAGTACTTC. This encodes CASSVAWGGYEQYF.

The rearrangement joins TRBV30 to TRBJ2-7; 7 bases map to TRBD2. This CDR3 is built from 15 residues. V shed 1 base, J shed 3 bases, and the junction held 9 bases outside the gene matches. Germline assignment: CDR1 GTSNPN and CDR2 SVGIG (reference sequence). CDR3 region: CAWSGSGPTYYEQYF. In nucleotides, the CDR3 is TGTGCCTGGAGTGGTAGCGGGCCTACCTACTACGAGCAGTACTTC. The full variable domain, with the rest looked up from reference TRBV30 and TRBJ2-7, is SQTIHQWPATLVQPVGSPLSLECTVEGTSNPNLYWYRQAAGRGLQLLFYSVGIGQISSEVPQNLSASRPQDRQFILSSKKLLLSDSGFYLCAWSGSGPTYYEQYFGPGTRLTVT.

CDR3 amino acids: CASSLGRTDTQYF. The CDR3 DNA sequence: TGTGCCAGCAGCTTAGGGCGCACAGATACGCAGTATTTT. The chain couples TRBV11-2 to TRBJ2-3; no clear D. CDR3 length equals 13 residues. Germline-derived CDR1 and CDR2 are SGHAT and FQNNGV. The V and J ends lost 1 base and 1 base respectively, with 3 bases between them.

The chain carries TRBV5-1 and TRBJ1-2; D not certain. Germline V gene sequence: CDR1 SGHRS, CDR2 YFSETQ. The CDR3 consists of 17 residues. The V end was cut by 0 bases, the J end by 4 bases, with 19 bases between. The CDR3 DNA reads as TGCGCCAGCAGCTTGGTTGGCCGCTTAGGGCCATTCTATGGCTACACCTTC. Translation gives CASSLVGRLGPFYGYTF.

This chain joins TRBV19 and TRBJ2-3; 7 nucleotides line up with TRBD2. In germline, CDR1 is LNHDA, CDR2 SQIVND (reference sequence). The CDR3 covers 13 residues. J gave up 9 bases and V 6 bases, and 9 bases lay outside the gene matches. As DNA, the CDR3 is TGTGCCAGTAGCACCCCGGGCGGGGGAACGCAGTATTTT. This codes for CASSTPGGGTQYF.

This clone was seen just once. V usage is TRBV9 and J usage is TRBJ2-1; D may correspond to TRBD1 or TRBD2 (5 bases each). Germline CDR1 and CDR2: SGDLS and YYNGEE. There are 13 residues in the CDR3. V dropped 4 bases and J dropped 9 bases, with 14 bases sitting between them. The CDR3 here is CASSPTGRSEQFF. Here the CDR3 DNA reads TGTGCCAGCAGCCCAACGGGACGCAGTGAGCAGTTCTTC.

V is TRBV11-2 and J is TRBJ2-1; 7 nucleotides agree with TRBD1. The V gene's germline CDR1 is SGHAT and CDR2 FQNNGV. The ends lost 3 bases at V and 5 bases at J; junction bases unmatched: 4. This CDR3 has 14 residues. The CDR3 sequence: CASSFTGAHNEQFF. CDR3 sequence (DNA): TGTGCCAGCAGCTTTACAGGGGCGCACAATGAGCAGTTCTTC.

The rearrangement uses TRBV13 and TRBJ2-7; the D gene is possibly TRBD1 (6 bases). Germline V gives CDR1 PRHDT, CDR2 FYEKMQ (reference sequence). V was pared by 5 bases and J by 4 bases, with 21 bases between. This CDR3 spans 16 amino acids. CDR3 nucleotides: TGTGCCAGCAGCCCCGCAACAGGGTCGGATGTATACGAGCAGTACTTC. As protein: CASSPATGSDVYEQYF.

This chain joins TRBV11-2 and TRBJ2-7; the D gene is possibly TRBD2 (5 bases). The V end was cut by 3 bases, the J end by 4 bases, with 19 bases between. The CDR3 totals 16 residues. Germline values: CDR1 SGHAT, CDR2 FQNNGV. The CDR3 here is CASSLNQRTRGYEQYF. CDR3 bases: TGTGCCAGCAGCTTGAATCAGCGGACCCGAGGTTACGAGCAGTACTTC.

The chain has TRBV6-6 and TRBJ2-3; the D gene is possibly TRBD2 (5 bases). The CDR3 runs 16 residues. The V end lost 5 bases, the J end lost 0 bases, and 15 bases lay between the germline ends. CDR1 and CDR2 from the germline V gene are MNHNY and SVGAGI (reference sequence). DNA of the CDR3: TGTGCCAGCAGTGGCAGAGACCCTAGCAGCACAGATACGCAGTATTTT. It is translated as CASSGRDPSSTDTQYF.

This chain connects TRBV6-6 to TRBJ1-2; D gene uncertain. Germline loops: CDR1 MNHNY, CDR2 SVGAGI (reference sequence). This CDR3 has 15 amino acids. Trimming took off 3 bases at V and 5 bases at J, with 16 bases between the two ends. This chain's CDR3 is CASSYLWTARYGYTF. CDR3 nucleotides: TGTGCCAGCAGTTATCTCTGGACGGCAAGATATGGCTACACCTTC.

The chain recombines TRBV12-3 or TRBV12-4 with TRBJ1-6; D remains ambiguous. CDR3 length equals 13 residues. V lost 3 bases, J lost 10 bases, and 10 bases lay in between. The CDR3 protein is CASSFRAGSPLHF. CDR3 coding DNA: TGTGCCAGCAGTTTTAGGGCCGGGTCACCCCTCCACTTT.

V usage is TRBV19 and J usage is TRBJ2-1, with no clear D. The V end lost 3 bases, the J end lost 7 bases, and 16 bases lay between the germline ends. This CDR3 has 15 amino acids. Per germline, CDR1 LNHDA and CDR2 SQIVND (reference sequence). The CDR3 protein is CASSISVGNLNEQFF. The CDR3, as DNA: TGTGCCAGTAGTATCTCAGTCGGTAACTTAAATGAGCAGTTCTTC.

This clone showed up just once. This chain links TRBV5-1 with TRBJ2-3, with TRBD2 matching 12 bases. The ends lost 8 bases at V and 0 bases at J; junction bases unmatched: 10. Per the germline V gene, CDR1 is SGHRS and CDR2 is YFSETQ. The CDR3 is made up of 17 amino acids. DNA for the CDR3: TGCGCCAGGCCAACCATCGGGACTAGCGGGAGCACAGATACGCAGTATTTT. It is translated as CARPTIGTSGSTDTQYF.